The 13 T cell receptor beta chains in this list originate from one sample, sequenced in a study of blood T cell repertoires in COVID-19. Assay: immunoSEQ multiplex PCR; the TCRdb copy retains only in-frame clones and omits some. Of under 200,000 clones in the sample, more than 75% were seen once. Sequenced: peripheral blood. The receptors shown here come from a man aged 18 to 30 with COVID-19, enrolled during active disease.

The chain has TRBV20-1 and TRBJ2-7; TRBD2 might be the D (5 bases). V was shortened by 6 bases and J by 4 bases, with 10 bases between the two germline ends. The CDR3 length is 11 residues. Germline CDR1 is DFQATT and CDR2 is SNEGSKA (reference sequence). The CDR3 DNA sequence: TGCAGTGCCGGAGGCACGTACGAGCAGTACTTC. It translates to CSAGGTYEQYF.

The rearrangement uses TRBV3-1 (or the pseudogene TRBV3-2) and TRBJ2-7, with D perhaps matching TRBD2 (6 bases). The germline CDR1 and CDR2 sequences are LGHDT and YNNKEL (reference sequence). V was clipped by 1 base and J by 6 bases, with 16 bases between them. The CDR3 is 15 amino acids. CDR3 loop: CASSQAETREFEQYF. The CDR3, as DNA: TGTGCCAGCAGCCAAGCTGAGACTAGGGAGTTCGAGCAGTACTTC.

This clone has at least ten counts. CDR3 amino acids: CASSLGRGYTGELFF. CDR3 bases: TGTGCCAGCAGTTTGGGCAGAGGGTACACCGGGGAGCTGTTTTTT. The gene calls are TRBV27 and TRBJ2-2; perhaps TRBD2 as D (5 bases). Germline CDR1 is MNHEY and CDR2 is SMNVEV (reference sequence). Trimming stripped 3 bases from V and 3 bases from J, with 11 bases between. The CDR3 has 15 amino acids.

V is TRBV29-1 and J is TRBJ2-7; D possibly corresponds to TRBD2 (6 bases). Looked up from germline, CDR1 is SQVTM and CDR2 is ANQGSEA. This CDR3 is 13 amino acids long. The V end was cut by 2 bases, the J end by 7 bases, with 15 bases between. The CDR3 nucleotides are TGCAGCGTTGAAATCCTCCCGGGAGAGGAGCAGTACTTC. Protein: CSVEILPGEEQYF.

The CDR3 DNA sequence: TGTGCCAGCAGCCGATTCAGGGGAGACTACGAGCAGTACTTC. Its translation: CASSRFRGDYEQYF. The chain couples TRBV6-2 or TRBV6-3 to TRBJ2-7; tentatively, D is TRBD1 (6 bases). The CDR3 extends over 14 amino acids. V was cut by 6 bases and J by 3 bases, with 15 bases left in between. Germline V CDR1 and CDR2: MNHEY, SVGEGT.

The genes are TRBV19 and TRBJ1-5, with TRBD1 as a possible D gene (6 bases). V was trimmed by 7 bases and J by 5 bases, leaving 18 bases between them. The CDR3 contains 15 residues. The germline CDR1 and CDR2 sequences are LNHDA and SQIVND (reference sequence). The CDR3 DNA reads TGTGCCAGTACTCCCGGGCAGGGGAGGGATCAGCCCCAGCATTTT. Translation gives CASTPGQGRDQPQHF.

The chain is built from TRBV9 and TRBJ1-1; D may be TRBD1 (5 bases). The CDR3 loop spans 15 amino acids. V lost 0 bases and J lost 1, with 10 bases in between. Germline V gene sequence: CDR1 SGDLS, CDR2 YYNGEE. CDR3 sequence: CASSVEGQPNTEAFF. CDR3 nucleotide sequence: TGTGCCAGCAGCGTAGAGGGGCAGCCGAACACTGAAGCTTTCTTT.

The chain uses TRBV3-1 (or the pseudogene TRBV3-2) and TRBJ2-5; TRBD2 aligns across 9 bases. With 1 base clipped from V and 3 bases from J, the junction kept 0 bases outside the gene matches. The CDR3 extends over 14 amino acids. The V gene's germline CDR1 is LGHDT and CDR2 YNNKEL (reference sequence). In DNA form, the CDR3 reads TGTGCCAGCAGCCAAGGGACTAGCGAAGAGACCCAGTACTTC. Protein product: CASSQGTSEETQYF.

J is TRBJ2-7 and V is TRBV6-1, with 14 bases matching TRBD2. The V gene's germline CDR1 is MNHNS and CDR2 SASEGT. The CDR3 contains 20 residues. V dropped 2 bases and J dropped 2; count of bases not matched to a gene: 14. The CDR3 DNA follows: TGTGCCAGCAGTGAAAGTCATGGAGGTGGACTAGCGGGAGGCACCTACGAGCAGTACTTC. This gives the protein CASSESHGGGLAGGTYEQYF.

This rearrangement joins TRBV27 to TRBJ2-1, with 12 positions matching TRBD2. Per germline, CDR1 MNHEY and CDR2 SMNVEV (reference sequence). This CDR3 is built from 20 residues. V shed 5 bases and J 1 base; nucleotides not matched to a gene: 15. CDR3 protein: CASSPMTLAGGPGSYNEQFF. CDR3 coding DNA: TGTGCCAGCAGTCCGATGACTCTAGCGGGAGGGCCAGGGTCCTACAATGAGCAGTTCTTC.

V gene TRBV24-1 combines with J gene TRBJ2-7, with 11 bases that match TRBD2. The CDR3 sequence is 15 residues long. Germline-derived CDR1 and CDR2 are KGHDR and SFDVKD. Unmatched junction bases numbered 3, after V lost 3 bases and J lost 3 bases. The CDR3 region has the DNA TGTGCCACCAGTGATACCGGGACTAGCGGCTACGAGCAGTACTTC. Residues: CATSDTGTSGYEQYF.

The V and J genes are TRBV7-2 and TRBJ1-1; TRBD1 agrees at 7 bases. The CDR3 has 14 residues. Germline CDR1 is SGHTA and CDR2 is FQGNSA. V lost 4 bases to trimming and J lost 2 bases; unmatched junction nucleotides: 4. CDR3 coding DNA: TGTGCCAGCAGCTATACAGGGGTAAACACTGAAGCTTTCTTT. It yields the protein CASSYTGVNTEAFF.

The chain recombines TRBV6-5 with TRBJ1-1; D ambiguous. The CDR3 sequence is 14 residues long. V shed 2 bases and J shed 1 base, with 8 bases lying between them. Germline V gene data show CDR1 as MNHEY and CDR2 as SVGAGI. CDR3 protein: CASSYGGGNTEAFF. CDR3 in DNA: TGTGCCAGCAGTTACGGTGGCGGGAACACTGAAGCTTTCTTT.